These T cell receptor beta chains were read from a single sample in a study of blood T cell repertoires in COVID-19. TCRdb's table, derived via immunoSEQ multiplex PCR, lists solely in-frame clones and lacks some. The repertoire holds about 300,000 clones, with about 87% as singletons. Material for sequencing was peripheral blood. These receptors all come from a woman aged 30 to 39 who had recovered from COVID-19. CDR3s include the opening cysteine and the closing phenylalanine or tryptophan. D genes are given only for firm matches. Some rows mark clone size as missing; the rest say once, few, many or name a class of expanded clone.

CDR3 protein,CDR3 DNA,clone size,J gene,D gene,V gene
CASTPQGGGFSYEQYF,TGCGCCAGCACTCCCCAAGGGGGGGGTTTCTCCTACGAGCAGTACTTC,NA,TRBJ2-7,NA,TRBV5-1
CSPIEESGVAYEQYF,TGCAGCCCTATAGAGGAGTCAGGGGTAGCCTACGAGCAGTACTTC,NA,TRBJ2-7,NA,TRBV29-1
CASSLRGTSKEAFF,TGTGCCAGCAGCTTAAGGGGGACAAGCAAAGAAGCTTTCTTT,many,TRBJ1-1,NA,TRBV7-9
CASGGDRQADTGELFF,TGTGCCAGCGGGGGGGATAGACAGGCCGACACCGGGGAGCTGTTTTTT,NA,TRBJ2-2,NA,TRBV2
CASSPRGDREYTDTQYF,TGTGCCAGCAGCCCAAGGGGGGACAGGGAGTACACAGATACGCAGTATTTT,once,TRBJ2-3,TRBD1,TRBV7-8
CASSPDSYVSGNTIYF,TGTGCCAGCAGCCCGGACAGCTACGTCTCTGGAAACACCATATATTTT,once,TRBJ1-3,NA,TRBV28
CASTPGSMNTEAFF,TGTGCCAGCACCCCGGGATCTATGAACACTGAAGCTTTCTTT,NA,TRBJ1-1,NA,TRBV6-5
CASSSRGPETQYF,TGTGCCAGCAGTTCCAGGGGCCCGGAGACCCAGTACTTC,NA,TRBJ2-5,NA,TRBV6-2/TRBV6-3
CASSWDRGSDNEQFF,TGTGCCAGCAGCTGGGACAGGGGCTCGGACAATGAGCAGTTCTTC,NA,TRBJ2-1,TRBD1,TRBV11-3
CASSRGGQGYEKLFF,TGTGCCAGCAGCAGGGGGGGACAGGGGTATGAAAAACTGTTTTTT,once,TRBJ1-4,TRBD1,TRBV5-5
CASSPDRGRITEAFF,TGTGCCAGCAGCCCCGACAGGGGTCGGATCACTGAAGCTTTCTTT,NA,TRBJ1-1,TRBD1,TRBV7-2
CASSLEGANTEAFF,TGTGCCAGCAGCTTGGAGGGGGCGAACACTGAAGCTTTCTTT,NA,TRBJ1-1,TRBD1,TRBV5-6
CASSPPGVSNQPQHF,TGTGCCAGCAGCCCCCCCGGGGTAAGCAATCAGCCCCAGCATTTT,NA,TRBJ1-5,NA,TRBV7-2
CASSWTGPDEQYF,TGCGCCAGCAGCTGGACAGGCCCCGACGAGCAGTACTTC,NA,TRBJ2-7,TRBD1,TRBV5-1
CASRALATGARTEAFF,TGTGCCAGCCGAGCCCTGGCTACAGGGGCCCGAACTGAAGCTTTCTTT,NA,TRBJ1-1,TRBD1,TRBV11-3
CASSLTQGVEQYF,TGTGCCAGCAGCTTAACTCAAGGGGTCGAGCAGTACTTC,NA,TRBJ2-7,NA,TRBV7-9
CATSEAGGRTEAFF,TGTGCCACCTCGGAGGCAGGGGGTAGGACTGAAGCTTTCTTT,NA,TRBJ1-1,TRBD1,TRBV24-1
CAWSVGSGGFGTEAFF,TGTGCCTGGAGTGTAGGGTCAGGGGGCTTTGGCACTGAAGCTTTCTTT,NA,TRBJ1-1,TRBD1,TRBV30
CASSQEGGVGETQYF,TGTGCCAGCAGCCAAGAGGGGGGGGTAGGGGAGACCCAGTACTTC,NA,TRBJ2-5,TRBD2,TRBV4-2
CASSLVGTGPDEQYF,TGTGCCAGCAGCTTGGTCGGGACAGGGCCCGACGAGCAGTACTTC,NA,TRBJ2-7,TRBD1,TRBV7-9
CASSPGPPGQSNEKLFF,TGTGCCAGCAGCCCAGGGCCCCCAGGGCAGTCAAATGAAAAACTGTTTTTT,NA,TRBJ1-4,NA,TRBV7-8
CASSPWVEGGPDNEQFF,TGTGCCAGCAGTCCTTGGGTGGAGGGGGGGCCCGACAATGAGCAGTTCTTC,NA,TRBJ2-1,NA,TRBV2
CASLDRDWGQPQHF,TGTGCCAGCCTGGACAGGGATTGGGGTCAGCCCCAGCATTTT,NA,TRBJ1-5,TRBD1,TRBV19
CASSLFLQETQYF,TGTGCCAGCAGTTTATTCCTCCAAGAGACCCAGTACTTC,once,TRBJ2-5,NA,TRBV28
CASSSPPGLSTDTQYF,TGTGCCAGCAGCTCGCCTCCGGGACTATCCACAGATACGCAGTATTTT,NA,TRBJ2-3,TRBD2,TRBV7-2